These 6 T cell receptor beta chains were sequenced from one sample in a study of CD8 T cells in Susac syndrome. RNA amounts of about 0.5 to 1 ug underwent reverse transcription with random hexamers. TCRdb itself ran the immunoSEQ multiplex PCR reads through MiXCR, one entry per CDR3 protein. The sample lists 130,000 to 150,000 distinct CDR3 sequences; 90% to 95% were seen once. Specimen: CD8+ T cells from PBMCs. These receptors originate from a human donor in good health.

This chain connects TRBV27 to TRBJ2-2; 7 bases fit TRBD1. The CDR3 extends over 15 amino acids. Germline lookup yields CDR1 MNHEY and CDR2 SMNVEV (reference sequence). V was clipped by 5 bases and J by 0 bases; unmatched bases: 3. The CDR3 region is CASSGQGANTGELFF. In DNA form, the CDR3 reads TGTGCCAGCAGTGGGCAGGGGGCGAACACCGGGGAGCTGTTTTTT.

The CDR3 loop reads CSARGQVSNQPQHF. The DNA of the CDR3 is TGCAGTGCTAGGGGGCAGGTGAGCAATCAGCCCCAGCATTTT. This sequence joins TRBV20-1 and TRBJ1-5, with D tentatively TRBD1 (5 bases). The CDR3 covers 14 residues. In germline, CDR1 is DFQATT, CDR2 SNEGSKA (reference sequence). V shed 3 bases and J shed 1 base, with 10 bases lying between them.

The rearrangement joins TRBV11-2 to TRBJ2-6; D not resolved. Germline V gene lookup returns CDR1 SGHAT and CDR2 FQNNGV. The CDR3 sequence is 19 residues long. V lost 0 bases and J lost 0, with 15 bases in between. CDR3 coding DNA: TGTGCCAGCAGCTTAGACCCCTACGGCGGTAACTCTGGGGCCAACGTCCTGACTTTC. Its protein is CASSLDPYGGNSGANVLTF.

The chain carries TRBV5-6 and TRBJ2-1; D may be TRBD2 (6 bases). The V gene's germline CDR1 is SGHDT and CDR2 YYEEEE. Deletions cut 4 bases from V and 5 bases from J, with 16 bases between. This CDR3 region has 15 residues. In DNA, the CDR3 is TGTGCCAGCAGCAAGGACTACCTAATCCACAATGAGCAGTTCTTC. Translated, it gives CASSKDYLIHNEQFF.

DNA for the CDR3: TGCAGCGTTGATGGTCGGGACAGGGCCATCGGGTACACTGAAGCTTTCTTT. It yields the protein CSVDGRDRAIGYTEAFF. The V call is TRBV29-1, the J call TRBJ1-1; 9 bases agree with TRBD1. V trimming: 3 bases; J trimming: 3 bases; junction bases outside the gene matches: 14. CDR3 size: 17 residues. The germline gives CDR1 SQVTM, CDR2 ANQGSEA.

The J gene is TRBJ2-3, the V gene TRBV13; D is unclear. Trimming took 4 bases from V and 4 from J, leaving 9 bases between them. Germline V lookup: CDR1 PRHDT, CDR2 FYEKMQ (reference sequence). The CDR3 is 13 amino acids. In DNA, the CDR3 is TGTGCCAGCAGCTGGGATCCATCAGATACGCAGTATTTT. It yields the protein CASSWDPSDTQYF.